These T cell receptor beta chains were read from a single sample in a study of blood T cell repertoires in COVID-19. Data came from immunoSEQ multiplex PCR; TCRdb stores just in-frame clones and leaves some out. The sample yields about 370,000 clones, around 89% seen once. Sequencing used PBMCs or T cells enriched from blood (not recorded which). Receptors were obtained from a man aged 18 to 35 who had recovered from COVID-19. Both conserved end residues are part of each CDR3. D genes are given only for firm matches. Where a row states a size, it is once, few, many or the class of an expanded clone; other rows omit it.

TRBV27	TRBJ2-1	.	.	TGTGCCAGCAGCCGGACTACCATCTCCTACAATGAGCAGTTCTTC	CASSRTTISYNEQFF
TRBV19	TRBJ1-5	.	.	TGTGCCAGTAGTCAGTCAGGGAATAGCAATCAGCCCCAGCATTTT	CASSQSGNSNQPQHF
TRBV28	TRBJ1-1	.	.	TGTGCCAGCAGGGGGCTCAGCACTGAAGCTTTCTTT	CASRGLSTEAFF
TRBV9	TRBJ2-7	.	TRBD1	TGTGCCAGCAGCCGACAGGGTAACTACGAGCAGTACTTC	CASSRQGNYEQYF
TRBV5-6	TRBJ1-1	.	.	TGTGCCAGCAGCTTGGGGATAAGGGGCACTGAAGCTTTCTTT	CASSLGIRGTEAFF
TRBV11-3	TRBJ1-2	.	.	TGTGCCAGCCACTGCTACACCTTC	CASHCYTF
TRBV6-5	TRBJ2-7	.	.	TGTGCCAGCTCTGAGGGTAACCTGGGCTACGAGCAGTACTTC	CASSEGNLGYEQYF
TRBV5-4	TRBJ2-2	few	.	TGTGCCAGCAGCCTCCCGGGGAGCGGGGAGCTGTTTTTT	CASSLPGSGELFF
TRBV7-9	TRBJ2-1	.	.	TGTGCCAGCAGCTTATCCGTCTCCTACAATGAGCAGTTCTTC	CASSLSVSYNEQFF
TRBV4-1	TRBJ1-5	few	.	TGCGCCAGCAGCCCTTGGGGGGTTGGGAATCAGCCCCAGCATTTT	CASSPWGVGNQPQHF
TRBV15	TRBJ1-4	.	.	TGTGCCACCAGCAGAGATGGGGGGACTTCTAATGAAAAACTGTTTTTT	CATSRDGGTSNEKLFF
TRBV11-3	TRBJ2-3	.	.	TGTGCCAGCAGCTTAGGGCCATTCGATACGCAGTATTTT	CASSLGPFDTQYF
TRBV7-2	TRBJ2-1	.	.	TGTGCCAGCAGCTCTTTGAGTAAGAATGAGCAGTTCTTC	CASSSLSKNEQFF
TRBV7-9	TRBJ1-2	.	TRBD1	TGTGCCAGCATGACAGGGGGAGACTATGGCTACACCTTC	CASMTGGDYGYTF
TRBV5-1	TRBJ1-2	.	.	TGCGCCAGCAGCGAAGGACAGACCTATAACTATGGCTACACCTTC	CASSEGQTYNYGYTF
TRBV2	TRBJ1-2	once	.	TGTGCCAGCAGGCAAGAGGGGACAAATGGCTACACCTTC	CASRQEGTNGYTF
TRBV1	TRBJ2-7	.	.	TGCACCAGCAGGGGGACTAGGTCCTACGAGCAGTACTTC	CTSRGTRSYEQYF
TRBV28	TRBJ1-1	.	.	TGTGCCAGCAGGGCAGGGTGGACTGAAGCTTTCTTT	CASRAGWTEAFF
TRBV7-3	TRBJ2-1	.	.	TGTGCCAGCAGTTACAGCGGCAATGAGCAGTTCTTC	CASSYSGNEQFF
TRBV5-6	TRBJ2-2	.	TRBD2	TGTGCCAGCAGCGAGGGACTAGCGGGAGGACTGAGCGGGGAGCTGTTTTTT	CASSEGLAGGLSGELFF
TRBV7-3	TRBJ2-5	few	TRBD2	TGTGCCAGCAGCTTCACTAGCGGGGGGTTGAAGACCCAGTACTTC	CASSFTSGGLKTQYF
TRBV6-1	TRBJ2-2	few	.	TGTGCCAGCAGTGGAGGGACTTCCCAGAACACCGGGGAGCTGTTTTTT	CASSGGTSQNTGELFF
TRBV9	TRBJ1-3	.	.	TGTGCCAGCAGCGCCGGGGGGCATTCTTCTGGAAACACCATATATTTT	CASSAGGHSSGNTIYF
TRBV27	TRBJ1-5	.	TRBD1	TGTGCCAGCAGTGCAGGGGGCGAGAATCAGCCCCAGCATTTT	CASSAGGENQPQHF
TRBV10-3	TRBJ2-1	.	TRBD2	TGTGCCATCAGTGACCCTACTAGCGGGGGGGCCGATGAGCAGTTCTTC	CAISDPTSGGADEQFF
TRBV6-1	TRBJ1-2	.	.	TGTGCCAGCAGTGAAGCGCAGGGTAGAGATGGCTACACCTTC	CASSEAQGRDGYTF
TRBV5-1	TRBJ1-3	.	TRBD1	TGCGCCAGCAGCTTCGCCGCCGGGACAGGGGGAAACACCATATATTTT	CASSFAAGTGGNTIYF
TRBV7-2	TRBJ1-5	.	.	TGTGCCAGCAGCTTAGCCACCGGAGGGAGCAATCAGCCCCAGCATTTT	CASSLATGGSNQPQHF
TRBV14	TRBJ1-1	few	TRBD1	TGTGCCAGCAGCCAAGATAGGGGGACAGGGTCGTTCGCTGAAGCTTTCTTT	CASSQDRGTGSFAEAFF
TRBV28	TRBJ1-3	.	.	TGTGCCAGCAGTCCAGGAGGGGTTTCTGGAAACACCATATATTTT	CASSPGGVSGNTIYF
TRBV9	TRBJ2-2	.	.	TGTGCCAGCAGCGTAGCGGTCGGGGTAAAGACCGGGGAGCTGTTTTTT	CASSVAVGVKTGELFF
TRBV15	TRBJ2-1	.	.	TGTGCCACCAGCAGAGATCGGAGCAGCTACAATGAGCAGTTCTTC	CATSRDRSSYNEQFF
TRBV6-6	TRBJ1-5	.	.	TGTGCCAGCAGTTACCTCAGGGTTGGCAATCAGCCCCAGCATTTT	CASSYLRVGNQPQHF
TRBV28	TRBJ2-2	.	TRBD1	TGTGCCAGCAGTTTGATGGGCCGGGACAGACCGTACACGAACACCGGGGAGCTGTTTTTT	CASSLMGRDRPYTNTGELFF
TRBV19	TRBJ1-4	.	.	TGTGCCAGTAGTGACTCGGCGACTAATGAAAAACTGTTTTTT	CASSDSATNEKLFF
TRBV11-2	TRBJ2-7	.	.	TGTGCCAGCAGTTACGGGTACGAGCAGTACTTC	CASSYGYEQYF
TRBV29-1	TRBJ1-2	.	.	TGCAGCGGGCTTCATAGGGGTAGTGCTGGCTACACCTTC	CSGLHRGSAGYTF
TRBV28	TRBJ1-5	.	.	TGTGCCAGCCTCCAGGATAATAGCAATCAGCCCCAGCATTTT	CASLQDNSNQPQHF
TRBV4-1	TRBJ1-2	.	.	TGCGCCAGCAGCCAAGATCTGACAGTTAACTATGGCTACACCTTC	CASSQDLTVNYGYTF
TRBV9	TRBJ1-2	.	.	TGTGCCAGCAGCGTAGGACAGAACAACTATGGCTACACCTTC	CASSVGQNNYGYTF
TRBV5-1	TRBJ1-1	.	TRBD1	TGCGCCAGCAGCTCAAGACAGGGGGTGGCTGAAGCTTTCTTT	CASSSRQGVAEAFF
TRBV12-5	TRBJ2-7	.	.	TGTGCTTGCAGGGTTTCCGGCGAGCAGTACTTC	CACRVSGEQYF
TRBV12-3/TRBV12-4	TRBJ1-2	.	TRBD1	TGTGCCAGCAGTCTCCAGGGGGTCTATGGCTACACCTTC	CASSLQGVYGYTF
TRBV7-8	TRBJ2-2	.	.	TGTGCCAGCAGCCCATTACTGCACTTGGGGGGTGACACCGGGGAGCTGTTTTTT	CASSPLLHLGGDTGELFF
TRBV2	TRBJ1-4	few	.	TGTGCCAGCAGTGAAGCAGGTTCGGGTTATAATGAAAAACTGTTTTTT	CASSEAGSGYNEKLFF
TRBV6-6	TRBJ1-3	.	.	TGTGCCAGCAGACAAACAGGGTTCTCTGGAAACACCATATATTTT	CASRQTGFSGNTIYF
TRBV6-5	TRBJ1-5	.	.	TGTGCCAGCAGAAAAGACAGGTACGGCAATCAGCCCCAGCATTTT	CASRKDRYGNQPQHF
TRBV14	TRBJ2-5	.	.	TGTGCCAGCTCGGAGGCTTGGGAGACCCAGTACTTC	CASSEAWETQYF
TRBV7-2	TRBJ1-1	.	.	TGTGCCAGCAGCTTTCCGGTCCCCTCATTGAACACTGAAGCTTTCTTT	CASSFPVPSLNTEAFF
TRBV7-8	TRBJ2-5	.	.	TGTGCCAGCAGCTTAGATAGAAAGGAGACCCAGTACTTC	CASSLDRKETQYF
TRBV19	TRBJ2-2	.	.	TGTGCCAGTAGTATGGTGGGGGCCGCCACCGGGGAGCTGTTTTTT	CASSMVGAATGELFF
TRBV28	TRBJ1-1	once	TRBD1	TGTGCCAGCAGAACCGGACAGGGGGTTACTGAAGCTTTCTTT	CASRTGQGVTEAFF